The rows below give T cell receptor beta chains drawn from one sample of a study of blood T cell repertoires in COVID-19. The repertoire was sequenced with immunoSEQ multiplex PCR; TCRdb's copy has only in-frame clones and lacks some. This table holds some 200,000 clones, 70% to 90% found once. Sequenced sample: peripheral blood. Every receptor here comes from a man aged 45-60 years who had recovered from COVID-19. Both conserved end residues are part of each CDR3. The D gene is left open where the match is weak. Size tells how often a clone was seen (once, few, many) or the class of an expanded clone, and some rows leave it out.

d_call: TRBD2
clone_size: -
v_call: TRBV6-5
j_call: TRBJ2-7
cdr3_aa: CATPSGRTYEQYF
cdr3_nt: TGTGCCACGCCTAGCGGGAGAACCTACGAGCAGTACTTC

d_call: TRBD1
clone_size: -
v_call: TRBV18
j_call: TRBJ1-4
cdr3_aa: CASSQGALANEKLFF
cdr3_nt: TGTGCCAGCTCACAGGGGGCTTTGGCTAATGAAAAACTGTTTTTT

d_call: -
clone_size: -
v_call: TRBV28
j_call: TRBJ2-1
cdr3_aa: CASSLSLVSNEQFF
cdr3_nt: TGTGCCAGCAGTTTGTCTCTAGTTTCCAATGAGCAGTTCTTC

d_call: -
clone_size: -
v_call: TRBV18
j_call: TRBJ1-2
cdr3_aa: CASSHTQGNLSGYTF
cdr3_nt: TGTGCCAGCTCACACACGCAGGGGAATCTATCTGGCTACACCTTC

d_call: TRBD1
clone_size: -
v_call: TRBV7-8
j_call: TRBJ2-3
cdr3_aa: CASSSRTGASTDTQYF
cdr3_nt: TGTGCCAGCAGCTCGAGGACAGGAGCTAGCACAGATACGCAGTATTTT

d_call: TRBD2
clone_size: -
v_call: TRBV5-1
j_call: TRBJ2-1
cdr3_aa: CASSYSGSSYNEQFF
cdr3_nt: TGCGCCAGCAGCTATAGCGGGAGCTCCTACAATGAGCAGTTCTTC

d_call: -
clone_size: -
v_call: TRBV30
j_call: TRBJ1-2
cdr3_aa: CAWSVTQGGYTF
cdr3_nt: TGTGCCTGGAGTGTCACTCAGGGGGGCTACACCTTC

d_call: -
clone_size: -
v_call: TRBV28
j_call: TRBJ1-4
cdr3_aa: CASSPPGVAEKLFF
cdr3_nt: TGTGCCAGCAGTCCCCCGGGGGTCGCGGAAAAACTGTTTTTT

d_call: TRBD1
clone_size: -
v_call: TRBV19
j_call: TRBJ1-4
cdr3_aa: CASSSSRDRDEKLFF
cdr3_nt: TGTGCCAGTAGTTCGAGCCGGGACAGGGATGAAAAACTGTTTTTT

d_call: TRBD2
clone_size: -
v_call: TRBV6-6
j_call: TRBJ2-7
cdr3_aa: CASRGGVSSYEQYF
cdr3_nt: TGTGCCAGCAGGGGAGGGGTAAGCTCCTACGAGCAGTACTTC

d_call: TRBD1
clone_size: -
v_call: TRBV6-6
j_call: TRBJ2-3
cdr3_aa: CASSRTRGTSTDTQYF
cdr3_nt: TGTGCCAGCAGTCGAACCAGGGGGACGAGCACAGATACGCAGTATTTT

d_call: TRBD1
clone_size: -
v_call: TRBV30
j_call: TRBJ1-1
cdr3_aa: CAWKFGTGLNTEAFF
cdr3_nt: TGTGCCTGGAAGTTCGGGACAGGGCTGAACACTGAAGCTTTCTTT

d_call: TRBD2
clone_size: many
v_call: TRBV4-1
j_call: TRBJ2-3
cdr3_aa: CASSQDRGLAGVDTQYF
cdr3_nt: TGCGCCAGCAGCCAAGATAGGGGACTAGCGGGAGTTGATACGCAGTATTTT

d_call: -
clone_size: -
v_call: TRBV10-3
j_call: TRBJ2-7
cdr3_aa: CAISENGFRTDEQYF
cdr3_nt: TGTGCCATCAGTGAGAACGGGTTCCGTACCGACGAGCAGTACTTC

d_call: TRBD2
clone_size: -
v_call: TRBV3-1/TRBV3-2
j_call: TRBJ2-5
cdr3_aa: CASSLFRDYFETQYF
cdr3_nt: TGTGCCAGCAGCCTCTTCCGGGACTATTTCGAGACCCAGTACTTC

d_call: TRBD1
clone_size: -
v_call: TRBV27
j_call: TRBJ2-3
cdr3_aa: CASSLLGTGGSADTQYF
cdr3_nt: TGTGCCAGCAGTTTATTAGGGACAGGGGGTAGTGCAGATACGCAGTATTTT

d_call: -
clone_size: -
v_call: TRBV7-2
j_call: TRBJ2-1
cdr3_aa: CASSQRWSSYNEQFF
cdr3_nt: TGTGCCAGCAGCCAGCGGTGGAGCTCCTACAATGAGCAGTTCTTC

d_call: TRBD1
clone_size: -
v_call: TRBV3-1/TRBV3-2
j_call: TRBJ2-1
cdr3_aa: CASSQSDRGVSVRQFF
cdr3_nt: TGTGCCAGCAGCCAATCTGACAGGGGTGTGTCTGTACGGCAGTTCTTC

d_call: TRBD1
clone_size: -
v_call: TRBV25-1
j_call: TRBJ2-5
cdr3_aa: CASSELRGNRGETQYF
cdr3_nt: TGTGCCAGCAGTGAATTGCGAGGAAACAGGGGAGAGACCCAGTACTTC

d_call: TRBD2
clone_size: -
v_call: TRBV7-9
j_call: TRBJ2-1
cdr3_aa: CASSRAGVPYNEQFF
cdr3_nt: TGTGCCAGCAGCCGAGCGGGAGTTCCCTACAATGAGCAGTTCTTC

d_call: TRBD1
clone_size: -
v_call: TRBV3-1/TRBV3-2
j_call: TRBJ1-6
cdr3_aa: CASSQAGQLFHF
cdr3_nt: TGTGCCAGCAGCCAAGCGGGACAGTTGTTCCACTTT

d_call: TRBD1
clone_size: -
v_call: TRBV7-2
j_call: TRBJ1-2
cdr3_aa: CASSLDGTGNTPYGYTF
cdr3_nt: TGTGCCAGCAGCCTCGACGGGACAGGGAATACTCCATATGGCTACACCTTC

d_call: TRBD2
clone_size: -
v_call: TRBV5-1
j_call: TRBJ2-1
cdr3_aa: CASSQLAGVKNEQFF
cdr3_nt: TGCGCCAGCAGCCAACTAGCGGGAGTAAAGAATGAGCAGTTCTTC

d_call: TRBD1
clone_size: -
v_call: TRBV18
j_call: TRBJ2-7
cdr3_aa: CASSMSRDSYEQYF
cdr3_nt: TGTGCCAGCTCCATGTCAAGGGACAGCTACGAGCAGTACTTC

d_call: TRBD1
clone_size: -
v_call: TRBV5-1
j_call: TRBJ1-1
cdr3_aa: CASSFSPGQGTEAFF
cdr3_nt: TGCGCCAGCAGCTTCTCACCGGGACAGGGGACTGAAGCTTTCTTT

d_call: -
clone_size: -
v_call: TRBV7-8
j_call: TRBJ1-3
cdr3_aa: CASSLDQGRSGNTIYF
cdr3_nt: TGTGCCAGCAGCTTAGATCAGGGTCGCTCTGGAAACACCATATATTTT

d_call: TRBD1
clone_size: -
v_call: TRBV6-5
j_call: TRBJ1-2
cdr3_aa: CASRGQNYGYTF
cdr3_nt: TGTGCCAGCAGGGGACAGAACTATGGCTACACCTTC

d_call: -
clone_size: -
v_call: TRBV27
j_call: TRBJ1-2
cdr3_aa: CASSLTGPSNYGYTF
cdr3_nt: TGTGCCAGCAGTTTGACAGGACCGTCTAACTATGGCTACACCTTC

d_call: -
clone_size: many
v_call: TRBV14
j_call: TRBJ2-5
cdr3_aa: CASSQDIGGTQYF
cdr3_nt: TGTGCCAGCAGCCAAGATATAGGGGGAACCCAGTACTTC